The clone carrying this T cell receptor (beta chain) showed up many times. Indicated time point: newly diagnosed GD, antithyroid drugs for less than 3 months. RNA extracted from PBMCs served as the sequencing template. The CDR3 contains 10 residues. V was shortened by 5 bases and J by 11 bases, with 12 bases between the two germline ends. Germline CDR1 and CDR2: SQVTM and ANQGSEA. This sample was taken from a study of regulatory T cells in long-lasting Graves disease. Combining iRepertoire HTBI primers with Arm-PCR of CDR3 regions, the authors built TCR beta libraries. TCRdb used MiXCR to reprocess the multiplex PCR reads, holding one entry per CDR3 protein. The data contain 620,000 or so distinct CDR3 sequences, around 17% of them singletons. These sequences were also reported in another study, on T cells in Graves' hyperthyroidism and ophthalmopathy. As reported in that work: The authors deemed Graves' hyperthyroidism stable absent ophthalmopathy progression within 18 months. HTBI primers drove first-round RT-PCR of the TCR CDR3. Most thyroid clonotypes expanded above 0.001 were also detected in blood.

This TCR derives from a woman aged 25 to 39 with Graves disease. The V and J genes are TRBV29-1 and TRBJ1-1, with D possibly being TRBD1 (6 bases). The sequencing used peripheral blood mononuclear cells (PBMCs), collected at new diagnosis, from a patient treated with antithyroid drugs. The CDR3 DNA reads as TGCAGCGTTTGGAGGGGGACGGCTTTCTTT. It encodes CSVWRGTAFF.